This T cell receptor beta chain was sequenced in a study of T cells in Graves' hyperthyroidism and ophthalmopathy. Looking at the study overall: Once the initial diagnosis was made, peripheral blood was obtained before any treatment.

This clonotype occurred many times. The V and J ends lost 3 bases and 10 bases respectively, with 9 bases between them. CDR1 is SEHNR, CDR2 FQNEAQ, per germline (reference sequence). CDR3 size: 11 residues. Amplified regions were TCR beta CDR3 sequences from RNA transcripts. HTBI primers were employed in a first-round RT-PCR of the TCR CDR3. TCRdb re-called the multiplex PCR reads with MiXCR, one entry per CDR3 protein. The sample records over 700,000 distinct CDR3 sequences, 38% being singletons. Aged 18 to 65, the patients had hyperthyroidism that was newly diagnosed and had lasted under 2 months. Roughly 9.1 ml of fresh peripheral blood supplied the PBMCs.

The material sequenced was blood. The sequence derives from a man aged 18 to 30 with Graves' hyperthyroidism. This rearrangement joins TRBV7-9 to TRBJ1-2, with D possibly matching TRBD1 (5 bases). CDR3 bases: TGTGCCAGCAGCTTCGACAGAACCTACACCTTC. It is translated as CASSFDRTYTF.